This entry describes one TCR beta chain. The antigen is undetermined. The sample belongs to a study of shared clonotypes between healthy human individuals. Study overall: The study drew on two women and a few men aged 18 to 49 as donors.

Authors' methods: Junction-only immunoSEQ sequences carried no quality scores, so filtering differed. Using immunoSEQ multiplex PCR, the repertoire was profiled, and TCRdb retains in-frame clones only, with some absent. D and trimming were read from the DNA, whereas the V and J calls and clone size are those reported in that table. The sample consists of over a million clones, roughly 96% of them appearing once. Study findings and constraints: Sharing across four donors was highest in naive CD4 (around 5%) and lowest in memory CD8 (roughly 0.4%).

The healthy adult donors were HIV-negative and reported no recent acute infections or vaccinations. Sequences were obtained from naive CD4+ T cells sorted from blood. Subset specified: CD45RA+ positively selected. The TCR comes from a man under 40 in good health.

This CDR3 reads CASSFRGEETQYF. The DNA of the CDR3 is TGTGCCAGCAGCTTCAGGGGAGAAGAGACCCAGTACTTC. The chain recombines TRBV5-4 with TRBJ2-5, with D possibly TRBD1 on 6 matching bases. The ends were cut back, 2 bases at V and 3 bases at J, with 8 bases in the middle. Germline CDR1 is SGHNT and CDR2 is YYREEE (reference sequence). The CDR3 sequence is 13 residues long. Full variable domain (missing parts from reference TRBV5-4 and TRBJ2-5): ETGVTQSPTHLIKTRGQQVTLRCSSQSGHNTVSWYQQALGQGPQFIFQYYREEENGRGNFPPRFSGLQFPNYSSELNVNALELDDSALYLCASSFRGEETQYFGPGTRLLVL.